This entry is about one T cell receptor (beta chain). This record comes from a study of low-dose radiotherapy and immunotherapy resistance in tumors. Study in general: First-strand cDNA used TRAV- and TRBV-specific primers, covering alpha and beta chains.

Using a constant-region primer together with a V-primer adapter, TCRs were subjected to roughly 20 PCR cycles of amplification. The mRNA that was isolated underwent amplification by in vitro transcription. Each CDR3 protein gets one entry after TCRdb re-called the reads with MiXCR. The sample comprises roughly 50,000 distinct CDR3 sequences, approximately 33% of which are singletons, and over 7% rests with the top ten. The time point here: after trial treatment. Specified treatment: LDRT plus nivolumab, ipilimumab, low-dose cyclophosphamide and aspirin (RACIN trial). The donors' treatment consisted of nivolumab, ipilimumab, aspirin, low-dose cyclophosphamide and low-dose radiotherapy. The TCR sequence derives from a male donor with rectosigmoid adenocarcinoma. The sample here was PBMCs, taken after low-dose radiotherapy plus immunotherapy.

The CDR3 DNA reads as TGTGCCAGCAGCGCCAAGGGGCGGGCCCACTACGAGCAGTACTTC. It yields the protein CASSAKGRAHYEQYF. The chain has TRBV7-9 and TRBJ2-7, with D perhaps matching TRBD1 or TRBD2 (5 bases each). Looked up from germline, CDR1 is SEHNR and CDR2 is FQNEAQ (reference sequence). The CDR3 runs 15 residues. V lost 5 bases, J lost 3 bases, and 17 bases lay in between. Complete variable domain (other parts from reference TRBV7-9 and TRBJ2-7): DTGVSQNPRHKITKRGQNVTFRCDPISEHNRLYWYRQTLGQGPEFLTYFQNEAQLEKSRLLSDRFSAERPKGSFSTLEIQRTEQGDSAMYLCASSAKGRAHYEQYFGPGTRLTVT.